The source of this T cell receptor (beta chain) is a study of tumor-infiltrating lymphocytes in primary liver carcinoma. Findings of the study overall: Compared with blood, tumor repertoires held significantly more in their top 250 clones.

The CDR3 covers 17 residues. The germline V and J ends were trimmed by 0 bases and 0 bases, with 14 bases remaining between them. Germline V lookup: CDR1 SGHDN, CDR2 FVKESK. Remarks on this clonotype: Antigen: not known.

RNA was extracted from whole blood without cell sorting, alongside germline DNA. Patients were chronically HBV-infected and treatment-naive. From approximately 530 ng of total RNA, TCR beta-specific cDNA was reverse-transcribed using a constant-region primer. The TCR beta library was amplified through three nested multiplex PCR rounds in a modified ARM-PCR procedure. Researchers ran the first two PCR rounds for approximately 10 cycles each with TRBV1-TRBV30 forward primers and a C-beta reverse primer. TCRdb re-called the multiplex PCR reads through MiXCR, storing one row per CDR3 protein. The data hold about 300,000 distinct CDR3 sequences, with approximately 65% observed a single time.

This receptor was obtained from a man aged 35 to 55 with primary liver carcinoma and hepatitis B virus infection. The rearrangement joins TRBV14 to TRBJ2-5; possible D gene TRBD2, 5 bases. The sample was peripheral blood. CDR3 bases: TGTGCCAGCAGCCAAGACTTTTTTGGGGAGTACCAAGAGACCCAGTACTTC. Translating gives CASSQDFFGEYQETQYF.